The T cell receptor (beta chain) described here comes from a study of T cells in Graves' hyperthyroidism and ophthalmopathy. From RNA transcripts, TCR beta CDR3 regions were amplified. The HTBI primer set was used in a first-round RT-PCR of the TCR CDR3. TCRdb called the multiplex PCR reads again in MiXCR, with one record for every CDR3 protein. In the table there are hundreds of thousands of distinct CDR3 sequences, 30% to 40% of which are singletons. Germline V lookup: CDR1 MNHEY, CDR2 SVGAGI. V shed 8 bases, J shed 8 bases, and the junction held 8 bases outside the gene matches. CDR3 length equals 13 residues.

The clonotype was recovered from a middle-aged woman with Graves' hyperthyroidism. Specimen: blood. This chain links TRBV6-5 with TRBJ1-4; 7 nucleotides line up with TRBD1. CDR3 nucleotides: TGTGCCAGCGGAAGGGGGCTGGGCGAAAAACTGTTTTTT. Translated, it gives CASGRGLGEKLFF.